The next 15 T cell receptor beta chains were all read from a single sample in a study of early T cells in non-severe SARS-CoV-2 infection. TCRdb independently ran MiXCR on the 5' RACE reads; one entry per CDR3 protein. Found here are around 80,000 distinct CDR3 sequences, about 12% of them singletons; the top ten hold roughly 3.1%. Source material: whole blood. These receptors all stem from an adult who was a healthcare worker with PCR-confirmed SARS-CoV-2 infection or an uninfected control (not recorded which).

This clonotype was observed many times. The genes are TRBV6-1 and TRBJ2-3; no definite D call. Germline V CDR1 and CDR2: MNHNS, SASEGT. V lost 2 bases, J lost 4 bases, and 4 bases lay in between. The CDR3 length is 12 residues. CDR3 sequence (DNA): TGTGCCAGCAGTGAAATCGCAGATACGCAGTATTTT. Protein sequence: CASSEIADTQYF.

The rearrangement uses TRBV18 and TRBJ2-7; D perhaps matches TRBD2 (5 bases). V lost 3 bases, J lost 5 bases, and 17 bases lay in between. This CDR3 contains 15 residues. Germline V gene lookup returns CDR1 KGHSH and CDR2 LQKENI. CDR3 nucleotide sequence: TGTGCCAGCTCACCCCGGGAAGGGATCGGCGACGAGCAGTACTTC. This codes for CASSPREGIGDEQYF.

This clonotype has only one observation. The chain has TRBV18 and TRBJ2-1, with TRBD2 matching over 13 bases. The length of the CDR3 is 16 residues. Germline V gene lookup returns CDR1 KGHSH and CDR2 LQKENI. V lost 4 bases, J lost 8 bases, and 8 bases stayed unmatched. This chain's CDR3 is CASSLGLAGVVYEQFF. The CDR3 nucleotides are TGTGCCAGCTCACTTGGACTAGCGGGAGTGGTGTATGAGCAGTTCTTC.

This clonotype was observed a few times. The V and J genes are TRBV20-1 and TRBJ1-2; the D gene is possibly TRBD1 (6 bases). V dropped 0 bases and J dropped 4 bases, with 15 bases sitting between them. Germline CDR1 is DFQATT and CDR2 is SNEGSKA (reference sequence). This CDR3 comprises 15 residues. DNA of the CDR3: TGCAGTGCTAGAGACATTACAGGGTACCTCTATGGCTACACCTTC. Encoded protein: CSARDITGYLYGYTF.

This clonotype came up many times. The J gene is TRBJ1-1, the V gene TRBV2; TRBD1 aligns across 7 bases. This CDR3 has 13 residues. V shed 6 bases and J 5 bases; nucleotides not matched to a gene: 6. Germline V gene lookup returns CDR1 SNHLY and CDR2 FYNNEI. The CDR3 loop is CASSKQGNTEAFF. The CDR3 nucleotides are TGTGCCAGCAGCAAACAGGGGAATACTGAAGCTTTCTTT.

J is TRBJ2-3 and V is TRBV15; D not resolved. Germline-derived CDR1 and CDR2 are LNHNV and YYDKDF (reference sequence). V was shortened by 0 bases and J by 5 bases, with 6 bases between the two germline ends. The CDR3 length is 13 residues. The CDR3 loop is CATSREVGDTQYF. The DNA for the CDR3 is TGTGCCACCAGCAGAGAGGTTGGAGATACGCAGTATTTT.

This clonotype has a handful of counts. The chain employs TRBV6-6 and TRBJ2-1; D remains ambiguous. V was pared by 5 bases and J by 7 bases, with 12 bases between. The CDR3 is made up of 13 amino acids. Germline CDR1 MNHNY, CDR2 SVGAGI (reference sequence). The CDR3 spells CASSLNRWNEQFF. In nucleotides, the CDR3 is TGTGCCAGCAGTCTTAACCGTTGGAATGAGCAGTTCTTC.

This chain links TRBV6-2 or TRBV6-3 with TRBJ1-1, with 8 bases identical to TRBD1. After removal of 2 bases from V and 0 bases from J, the junction contained 8 bases not matched to a gene. This CDR3 spans 17 amino acids. CDR1 and CDR2 from the germline V gene are MNHEY and SVGEGT. CDR3 sequence reads: CASSYAGQALMNTEAFF. The CDR3 coding sequence is TGTGCCAGCAGTTACGCGGGACAGGCGCTGATGAACACTGAAGCTTTCTTT.

This clonotype has a handful of counts. The V gene is TRBV19, the J gene TRBJ2-7; a possible D gene is TRBD2 (6 bases). CDR1 LNHDA and CDR2 SQIVND come from the germline V gene (reference sequence). The CDR3 spans 14 residues. V lost 3 bases, J lost 2 bases, and 11 bases lay in between. The CDR3 reads CASSIGGGAYEQYF. Written as DNA, the CDR3 is TGTGCCAGTAGTATTGGTGGAGGGGCCTACGAGCAGTACTTC.

There are a few counts of this clonotype. V and J are TRBV7-2 and TRBJ2-2, with D possibly matching TRBD2 (6 bases). CDR3 length: 18 residues. Germline CDR1 is SGHTA and CDR2 is FQGNSA. Trimming took 5 bases from V and 1 from J, leaving 20 bases between them. The CDR3 here is CASSDLLLGRGNTGELFF. In nucleotides, the CDR3 is TGTGCCAGCAGCGACCTACTCCTAGGGCGGGGGAACACCGGGGAGCTGTTTTTT. The full variable domain, with the rest looked up from reference TRBV7-2 and TRBJ2-2, is GAGVSQSPSNKVTEKGKDVELRCDPISGHTALYWYRQSLGQGLEFLIYFQGNSAPDKSGLPSDRFSAERTGGSVSTLTIQRTQQEDSAVYLCASSDLLLGRGNTGELFFGEGSRLTVL.

The chain recombines TRBV29-1 with TRBJ2-3; D unclear. Germline assignment: CDR1 SQVTM and CDR2 ANQGSEA. V lost 7 bases, J lost 6 bases, and 2 bases lay in between. There are 8 residues in the CDR3. CDR3: CSADTQYF. Written as DNA, the CDR3 is TGCAGCGCTGATACGCAGTATTTT.

This clonotype was observed at least ten times. The chain employs TRBV2 and TRBJ2-1, with 7 nucleotides matching TRBD2. Germline trimming cut 8 bases from V and 3 bases from J; bases unmatched to any gene: 10. The CDR3 consists of 15 residues. Germline V gene sequence: CDR1 SNHLY, CDR2 FYNNEI. Here the CDR3 DNA reads TGTGCCAGCCTGGGGGGGAGAGGAGGCTACAATGAGCAGTTCTTC. Translated: CASLGGRGGYNEQFF.

The rearrangement joins TRBV28 to TRBJ2-1; D possibly corresponds to TRBD2 (5 bases). V lost 4 bases to trimming and J lost 5 bases, with 15 bases between them. From germline, CDR1 is MDHEN and CDR2 SYDVKM. The CDR3 is made up of 15 amino acids. DNA of the CDR3: TGTGCCAGCAGTTCACCCGCGGGTGGTGACAATGAGCAGTTCTTC. It translates to CASSSPAGGDNEQFF.

V usage is TRBV9 and J usage is TRBJ1-2; tentatively, D is TRBD1 (5 bases). V lost 0 bases, J lost 6 bases, and 12 bases lay in between. The germline gives CDR1 SGDLS, CDR2 YYNGEE. The CDR3 covers 14 residues. The CDR3 DNA sequence: TGTGCCAGCAGCGTAGAGACGGCAGGGCATGGCTACACCTTC. Translated, it gives CASSVETAGHGYTF.

This clonotype showed up many times. This chain connects TRBV30 to TRBJ1-1, with D perhaps matching TRBD1 (6 bases). Trimming shortened V by 5 bases and J by 6 bases, and 16 bases separated the two germline ends. The CDR3 is made up of 13 amino acids. Germline V lookup: CDR1 GTSNPN, CDR2 SVGIG (reference sequence). CDR3 residues: CAWARTGIPEAFF. The CDR3 DNA reads as TGTGCCTGGGCCCGAACAGGGATTCCTGAAGCTTTCTTT.